The clone carrying this TCR beta chain was seen repeatedly, ten times or more. What it binds is not known. This record belongs to a study of post-analysis software for immune sequencing data. This CDR3 comprises 13 residues. V shed 2 bases and J shed 0 bases, with 4 bases lying between them. Unique molecular identifiers tagged the TCR beta cDNA libraries. TCRdb reanalysed the PCR reads using MiXCR and keeps one entry per CDR3 protein. The data contain approximately 350,000 distinct CDR3 sequences, around a third of them singletons. Study outcomes and limitations: TRBV segments more frequent in patients than in controls numbered roughly 5 and included TRBV5-6, TRBV5-1 and TRBV20-1.

The chain employs TRBV12-3 or TRBV12-4 and TRBJ1-1; no clear D gene. The sample comprised blood. The source of this sequence is a girl aged 5 to 17 with multiple sclerosis. The chain's CDR3 is CASSLSVNTEAFF. The DNA of the CDR3 is TGTGCCAGCAGTTTATCGGTGAACACTGAAGCTTTCTTT.